A selection of T cell receptor beta chains follows, all from one sample in a study of blood T cell repertoires in COVID-19. Data came from immunoSEQ multiplex PCR; TCRdb stores just in-frame clones and leaves some out. The sample carries about 370,000 clones, 75% to 90% recorded once. The material sequenced was PBMCs or T cells enriched from blood (not recorded which). The receptors were sampled from a man aged 18 to 29 who had recovered from COVID-19. The CDR3 runs from the conserved cysteine through the conserved F or W. The order of the fields is D gene, clone size, J gene, V gene, CDR3 DNA, CDR3 protein. D genes are given only for firm matches. The size of a clone is reported for some rows only, either as once, few or many, or as a class for expanded clones.

d_call: TRBD1; clone_size: NA; j_call: TRBJ1-2; v_call: TRBV5-4; cdr3_nt: TGTGCCAGCAGCTTCCTGGGACAGGGGGCGAAGGGCTACACCTTC; cdr3_aa: CASSFLGQGAKGYTF
d_call: NA; clone_size: NA; j_call: TRBJ1-3; v_call: TRBV19; cdr3_nt: TGTGCCAGCCACCGGGATCCTACTTATCTCGGAAACACCATATATTTT; cdr3_aa: CASHRDPTYLGNTIYF
d_call: TRBD1; clone_size: NA; j_call: TRBJ2-7; v_call: TRBV5-8; cdr3_nt: TGTGCCAGCAGCTCCGGGACAGATCACTACGAGCAGTACTTC; cdr3_aa: CASSSGTDHYEQYF
d_call: NA; clone_size: few; j_call: TRBJ1-1; v_call: TRBV19; cdr3_nt: TGTGCCAGTAAATCGGGGTTGAACACTGAAGCTTTCTTT; cdr3_aa: CASKSGLNTEAFF
d_call: TRBD1; clone_size: NA; j_call: TRBJ2-2; v_call: TRBV7-7; cdr3_nt: TGTGCCAGCAGCTTCACAGGGGGCATGGGCGGGGAGCTGTTTTTT; cdr3_aa: CASSFTGGMGGELFF
d_call: NA; clone_size: NA; j_call: TRBJ2-1; v_call: TRBV29-1; cdr3_nt: TGCAGCGTTGCGGGCCAGCGGGCCGCCGGTGAGCAGTTCTTC; cdr3_aa: CSVAGQRAAGEQFF
d_call: TRBD2; clone_size: few; j_call: TRBJ2-1; v_call: TRBV11-2; cdr3_nt: TGTGCCAGCAGCCGAGGCGGGAGGCTTTACTACAATGAGCAGTTCTTC; cdr3_aa: CASSRGGRLYYNEQFF
d_call: TRBD1; clone_size: NA; j_call: TRBJ2-2; v_call: TRBV29-1; cdr3_nt: TGCAGCGTCCGACAGGGTGCTGACACCGGGGAGCTGTTTTTT; cdr3_aa: CSVRQGADTGELFF
d_call: NA; clone_size: NA; j_call: TRBJ2-1; v_call: TRBV12-3/TRBV12-4; cdr3_nt: TGTGCCATCATTACAGGTTTGGGAAATGAGCAGTTCTTC; cdr3_aa: CAIITGLGNEQFF
d_call: TRBD1; clone_size: NA; j_call: TRBJ2-7; v_call: TRBV6-5; cdr3_nt: TGTGCCAGCAGTTACTCAGTTACAGGGGGCGGCTACGAGCAGTACTTC; cdr3_aa: CASSYSVTGGGYEQYF
d_call: TRBD2; clone_size: NA; j_call: TRBJ2-3; v_call: TRBV27; cdr3_nt: TGTGCCAGCAGTTTTTGGGGACTAGCGGGAGGATCGGGTGGCACAGATACGCAGTATTTT; cdr3_aa: CASSFWGLAGGSGGTDTQYF
d_call: NA; clone_size: NA; j_call: TRBJ2-7; v_call: TRBV28; cdr3_nt: TGTGCCAGCAGTGCGGGACTGAGTTTCTACGAGCAGTACTTC; cdr3_aa: CASSAGLSFYEQYF
d_call: NA; clone_size: NA; j_call: TRBJ2-1; v_call: TRBV11-3; cdr3_nt: TGTGCCAGCAGCTTAAATGGACATTCCTACAATGAGCAGTTCTTC; cdr3_aa: CASSLNGHSYNEQFF
d_call: NA; clone_size: NA; j_call: TRBJ2-5; v_call: TRBV3-1/TRBV3-2; cdr3_nt: TGTGCCAGCAGCCAAGGGCAAGCGGAGACCCAGTACTTC; cdr3_aa: CASSQGQAETQYF
d_call: TRBD2; clone_size: NA; j_call: TRBJ2-1; v_call: TRBV28; cdr3_nt: TGTGCCAGCAGTTCGGGACTAGCGGGAGGTTCCTACAATGAGCAGTTCTTC; cdr3_aa: CASSSGLAGGSYNEQFF
d_call: TRBD2; clone_size: NA; j_call: TRBJ2-5; v_call: TRBV9; cdr3_nt: TGTGCCAGCAGCGTATTTAATCTAGCGGGGGGGCAAGAGACCCAGTACTTC; cdr3_aa: CASSVFNLAGGQETQYF
d_call: NA; clone_size: NA; j_call: TRBJ2-1; v_call: TRBV11-2; cdr3_nt: TGTGCCAGCAGCCGCCCGGGGGACAATGAGCAGTTCTTC; cdr3_aa: CASSRPGDNEQFF
d_call: TRBD1; clone_size: NA; j_call: TRBJ1-5; v_call: TRBV6-6; cdr3_nt: TGTGCCAGCAGCTTGGACAGGGCGAGTGGGCAGCCCCAGCATTTT; cdr3_aa: CASSLDRASGQPQHF
d_call: TRBD1; clone_size: NA; j_call: TRBJ1-5; v_call: TRBV24-1; cdr3_nt: TGTGCCACCAGTGAATCTACCCCACTCTCAGACAGGGCTGTAATTCAGCCCCAGCATTTT; cdr3_aa: CATSESTPLSDRAVIQPQHF
d_call: NA; clone_size: NA; j_call: TRBJ1-1; v_call: TRBV3-1/TRBV3-2; cdr3_nt: TGTGCCAGCAGCCAAGGGAGTTGGAACACTGAAGCTTTCTTT; cdr3_aa: CASSQGSWNTEAFF
d_call: TRBD2; clone_size: NA; j_call: TRBJ2-1; v_call: TRBV6-6; cdr3_nt: TGTGCCAGCAGTTACACGGCTAGCGGCAATGAGCAGTTCTTC; cdr3_aa: CASSYTASGNEQFF
d_call: TRBD1; clone_size: NA; j_call: TRBJ1-1; v_call: TRBV7-8; cdr3_nt: TGTGCCAGCAGCTTACTTACCGGGACAGGGACCACTGAAGCTTTCTTT; cdr3_aa: CASSLLTGTGTTEAFF
d_call: NA; clone_size: NA; j_call: TRBJ2-7; v_call: TRBV3-1/TRBV3-2; cdr3_nt: TGTGCCAGCAGCCAAGTCTCCAGGGCCCCCTACGAGCAGTACTTC; cdr3_aa: CASSQVSRAPYEQYF
d_call: TRBD1; clone_size: NA; j_call: TRBJ1-1; v_call: TRBV2; cdr3_nt: TGTGCCAGCAGACCCGGACAGGGGGGTGACACTGAAGCTTTCTTT; cdr3_aa: CASRPGQGGDTEAFF
d_call: NA; clone_size: NA; j_call: TRBJ2-3; v_call: TRBV7-9; cdr3_nt: TGTGCCAGCACCAGGGGTATCAAGGGGCCTCACCCTAGCACAGATACGCAGTATTTT; cdr3_aa: CASTRGIKGPHPSTDTQYF
d_call: NA; clone_size: NA; j_call: TRBJ1-1; v_call: TRBV5-6; cdr3_nt: TGTGCCAGCAGCTTGGGCCAACTCACTGAAGCTTTCTTT; cdr3_aa: CASSLGQLTEAFF
d_call: TRBD1; clone_size: NA; j_call: TRBJ2-7; v_call: TRBV4-2; cdr3_nt: TGTGCCAGCAGAGAACACCCGACACAGGGGACCTACGAGCAGTACTTC; cdr3_aa: CASREHPTQGTYEQYF
d_call: NA; clone_size: once; j_call: TRBJ2-5; v_call: TRBV27; cdr3_nt: TGTGCCAGCAGTTTACGCCTTCGGGAGACCCAGTACTTC; cdr3_aa: CASSLRLRETQYF
d_call: TRBD2; clone_size: NA; j_call: TRBJ2-1; v_call: TRBV7-9; cdr3_nt: TGTGCCAGCAGCTCCGTTGGACTAGCTGACAATGAGCAGTTCTTC; cdr3_aa: CASSSVGLADNEQFF
d_call: TRBD1; clone_size: NA; j_call: TRBJ2-1; v_call: TRBV6-5; cdr3_nt: TGTGCCAGTTGGGCCGGGACAGGGACATCTCGGCAGTTCTTC; cdr3_aa: CASWAGTGTSRQFF
d_call: TRBD1; clone_size: NA; j_call: TRBJ1-6; v_call: TRBV30; cdr3_nt: TGTGCCTGGAGTGTGGTCGGGACAGGGAATTCACCCCTCCACTTT; cdr3_aa: CAWSVVGTGNSPLHF
d_call: NA; clone_size: NA; j_call: TRBJ1-5; v_call: TRBV18; cdr3_nt: TGTGCCAGCTCATCACGACAGAGCAATCAGCCCCAGCATTTT; cdr3_aa: CASSSRQSNQPQHF
d_call: TRBD1; clone_size: NA; j_call: TRBJ2-7; v_call: TRBV11-3; cdr3_nt: TGTGCCAGCGAGGTCAGGGGGCGAAGACGCGAGCAGTACTTC; cdr3_aa: CASEVRGRRREQYF
d_call: NA; clone_size: NA; j_call: TRBJ2-1; v_call: TRBV18; cdr3_nt: TGTGCCAGCTCACCACCGGCAGCGATCGAGCAGTTCTTC; cdr3_aa: CASSPPAAIEQFF
d_call: NA; clone_size: NA; j_call: TRBJ1-1; v_call: TRBV7-9; cdr3_nt: TGTGCCAGCAGCCAGGGTACGGACACTGAAGCTTTCTTT; cdr3_aa: CASSQGTDTEAFF
d_call: NA; clone_size: few; j_call: TRBJ1-2; v_call: TRBV12-5; cdr3_nt: TGTGCTAGTGGTTTGTTCGGGAGTCGCTCCAACTATGGCTACACCTTC; cdr3_aa: CASGLFGSRSNYGYTF